The 24 T cell receptor beta chains below were found in one sample sequenced in a study of cytomegalovirus exposure and HLA in healthy donors. The PCR employed 60 Vbeta primers together with 13 Jbeta primers. Here immunoSEQ multiplex PCR was the method, and the copy in TCRdb shows in-frame clones only, minus some. The sample holds 150,000 to 200,000 clones; about 70% are singletons and the top ten take 3.5% to 5%. Sequencing was done on a sample of PBMCs. These receptors were collected from a woman between 18 and 30 years old in good health and CMV-seropositive.

The CDR3 DNA sequence: TGTGCCAGCAGTCCTCCCGGGAGCGATGAGCAGTTCTTC. This translates into CASSPPGSDEQFF. The rearrangement uses TRBV6-6 and TRBJ2-1; D may be TRBD2 (6 bases). Germline CDR1 MNHNY, CDR2 SVGAGI (reference sequence). This CDR3 spans 13 amino acids. V shed 5 bases and J shed 8 bases, with 13 bases lying between them.

The V and J genes are TRBV30 and TRBJ1-6, with 9 bases identical to TRBD1. The CDR3 covers 17 residues. From germline, CDR1 is GTSNPN and CDR2 SVGIG (reference sequence). Trimming at V came to 3 bases and at J to 0 bases, leaving 6 bases not matched to a gene. DNA of the CDR3: TGTGCCTGGAGGCCGGGACAGGGTGGCTCCTATAATTCACCCCTCCACTTT. This codes for CAWRPGQGGSYNSPLHF. Based on the CDR3 plus reference TRBV30 and TRBJ1-6, the full variable domain is SQTIHQWPATLVQPVGSPLSLECTVEGTSNPNLYWYRQAAGRGLQLLFYSVGIGQISSEVPQNLSASRPQDRQFILSSKKLLLSDSGFYLCAWRPGQGGSYNSPLHFGNGTRLTVT.

V usage is TRBV18 and J usage is TRBJ2-2; a weak D match, TRBD2 (5 bases). The germline V and J ends were trimmed by 0 bases and 0 bases, with 5 bases remaining between them. The V gene's germline CDR1 is KGHSH and CDR2 LQKENI. This CDR3 has 15 residues. The CDR3 coding sequence is TGTGCCAGCTCACCACCGAGGGCGAACACCGGGGAGCTGTTTTTT. Translating it yields CASSPPRANTGELFF.

This chain uses TRBV6-6 with TRBJ2-2, with D possibly TRBD1 on 6 matching bases. V was shortened by 2 bases and J by 3 bases, with 10 bases between the two germline ends. Looked up from germline, CDR1 is MNHNY and CDR2 is SVGAGI (reference sequence). This CDR3 contains 15 residues. The chain's CDR3 is CASSYGGPDTGELFF. For the CDR3, the DNA is TGTGCCAGCAGTTACGGGGGCCCGGACACCGGGGAGCTGTTTTTT.

This chain uses TRBV5-1 with TRBJ2-7; the match to TRBD1 covers 9 bases. Germline V gene sequence: CDR1 SGHRS, CDR2 YFSETQ. The CDR3 spans 14 residues. After removal of 6 bases from V and 4 bases from J, the junction contained 8 bases not matched to a gene. The CDR3 loop is CASTDPGQGYEQYF. The CDR3 coding sequence is TGCGCCAGCACCGACCCGGGACAGGGATACGAGCAGTACTTC. The full variable domain, with the rest looked up from reference TRBV5-1 and TRBJ2-7, is KAGVTQTPRYLIKTRGQQVTLSCSPISGHRSVSWYQQTPGQGLQFLFEYFSETQRNKGNFPGRFSGRQFSNSRSEMNVSTLELGDSALYLCASTDPGQGYEQYFGPGTRLTVT.

The chain uses TRBV28 and TRBJ1-5; no clear D gene. Germline V gene lookup returns CDR1 MDHEN and CDR2 SYDVKM. Trimming removed 3 bases at V and 0 bases at J, with 6 bases between. This CDR3 has 14 amino acids. The CDR3: CASSFGYSNQPQHF. As DNA, the CDR3 is TGTGCCAGCAGTTTCGGGTATAGCAATCAGCCCCAGCATTTT.

The rearrangement joins TRBV6-6 to TRBJ1-4; 7 nucleotides agree with TRBD1. Losses at the gene ends were 5 bases for V and 8 bases for J; bases not matched to a gene: 2. The germline V gene encodes CDR1 MNHNY and CDR2 SVGAGI (reference sequence). The length of the CDR3 is 12 residues. The CDR3 protein is CASSTRGEKLFF. The CDR3 DNA reads as TGTGCCAGCAGTACCAGGGGGGAAAAACTGTTTTTT.

In regard to this clone: The sample carries other DNA sequences with the same CDR3. The chain recombines TRBV6-5 with TRBJ2-2; 9 bases agree with TRBD1. Germline loops: CDR1 MNHEY, CDR2 SVGAGI. This CDR3 contains 14 residues. Trimming cost V 4 bases and J 6 bases; bases outside gene matches: 3. The CDR3 spells CASSWGQGSGELFF. CDR3 DNA sequence: TGTGCCAGCAGTTGGGGACAGGGTTCCGGGGAGCTGTTTTTT.

This clone was seen once. The chain combines TRBV5-6 with TRBJ1-2; D uncertain. With 2 bases removed from V and 1 base from J, the gap between germline ends came to 15 bases. The germline CDR1 and CDR2 sequences are SGHDT and YYEEEE. The CDR3 contains 16 residues. This CDR3 is CASSFLSRGINYGYTF. CDR3 DNA: TGTGCCAGCAGCTTTTTGTCAAGAGGGATTAACTATGGCTACACCTTC. The full variable domain, in which reference TRBV5-6 and TRBJ1-2 provide the parts outside the CDR3, is DAGVTQSPTHLIKTRGQQVTLRCSPKSGHDTVSWYQQALGQGPQFIFQYYEEEERQRGNFPDRFSGHQFPNYSSELNVNALLLGDSALYLCASSFLSRGINYGYTFGSGTRLTVV.

V is TRBV6-1 and J is TRBJ1-3; 9 bases match TRBD1. This CDR3 has 15 amino acids. V shed 2 bases, J shed 7 bases, and the junction held 6 bases outside the gene matches. CDR1 is MNHNS and CDR2 is SASEGT in the germline V gene. The CDR3 here is CASSEPGDRANTIYF. The CDR3 DNA follows: TGTGCCAGCAGTGAACCAGGGGACAGGGCCAACACCATATATTTT.

The chain joins TRBV9 to TRBJ2-1; 7 bases fit TRBD2. Per germline, CDR1 SGDLS and CDR2 YYNGEE. The CDR3 contains 13 residues. V lost 9 bases to trimming and J lost 12 bases; unmatched junction nucleotides: 15. The CDR3 sequence: CATAPPSGPGQFF. In nucleotides, the CDR3 is TGTGCCACCGCCCCACCTAGCGGCCCAGGGCAGTTCTTC.

Only a few counts were recorded for this clone. This chain uses TRBV7-2 with TRBJ1-2; 8 bases align to TRBD1. The CDR3 spans 16 residues. Germline-derived CDR1 and CDR2 are SGHTA and FQGNSA. V was pared by 5 bases and J by 6 bases, with 14 bases of the junction left unmatched. The CDR3 region has the DNA TGTGCCAGCAGCCCGCAAAACCGACCAGGGGGCAATGGCTACACCTTC. Translated, it gives CASSPQNRPGGNGYTF. Supplemented by reference TRBV7-2 and TRBJ1-2, the full variable domain reads GAGVSQSPSNKVTEKGKDVELRCDPISGHTALYWYRQSLGQGLEFLIYFQGNSAPDKSGLPSDRFSAERTGGSVSTLTIQRTQQEDSAVYLCASSPQNRPGGNGYTFGSGTRLTVV.

V gene TRBV19 combines with J gene TRBJ2-2; D possibly corresponds to TRBD1 (5 bases). Trimming took off 6 bases at V and 6 bases at J, with 17 bases between the two ends. Looked up from germline, CDR1 is LNHDA and CDR2 is SQIVND (reference sequence). The CDR3 has 15 residues. CDR3 nucleotides: TGTGCCAGTAGCATGATCAGGGTGGGCTCCGGGGAGCTGTTTTTT. This translates into CASSMIRVGSGELFF.

The chain links TRBV7-9 to TRBJ2-3; maybe TRBD1 (6 bases). Trimming shortened V by 1 base and J by 4 bases, and 12 bases separated the two germline ends. CDR1 SEHNR and CDR2 FQNEAQ come from the germline V gene (reference sequence). The CDR3 extends over 15 amino acids. This CDR3 is CASSLGTVEADTQYF. DNA of the CDR3: TGTGCCAGCAGCTTAGGGACAGTTGAGGCAGATACGCAGTATTTT.

The rearrangement uses TRBV7-8 and TRBJ2-5; D is perhaps TRBD1 (6 bases). V lost 4 bases, J lost 6 bases, and 18 bases lay in between. The CDR3 is 15 residues long. Germline V gene lookup returns CDR1 SGHVS and CDR2 FQNEAQ. This CDR3 is CASSSVTGWGKTQYF. CDR3 bases: TGTGCCAGCAGCTCTGTGACAGGATGGGGGAAGACCCAGTACTTC.

This clone was counted a few times. V and J are TRBV5-4 and TRBJ2-7; D may be TRBD2 (6 bases). Germline V gene lookup returns CDR1 SGHNT and CDR2 YYREEE (reference sequence). V was shortened by 4 bases and J by 0 bases, with 11 bases between the two germline ends. The CDR3 is 14 amino acids. The CDR3 DNA is TGTGCCAGCAGCGGGACTGAGAGCTCCTACGAGCAGTACTTC. This translates into CASSGTESSYEQYF.

The CDR3 coding sequence is TGTGCTAGTGGTGTCCTAGCTGTCAATGAGCAGTTCTTC. The encoded protein is CASGVLAVNEQFF. V usage is TRBV12-5 and J usage is TRBJ2-1; a weak D match, TRBD2 (5 bases). This CDR3 has 13 amino acids. V was trimmed by 5 bases and J by 6 bases, leaving 11 bases between them. Per the germline V gene, CDR1 is LGHNT and CDR2 is FRNRAP. Combining the CDR3 with reference TRBV12-5 and TRBJ2-1 gives the whole variable domain DARVTQTPRHKVTEMGQEVTMRCQPILGHNTVFWYRQTMMQGLELLAYFRNRAPLDDSGMPKDRFSAEMPDATLATLKIQPSEPRDSAVYFCASGVLAVNEQFFGPGTRLTVL.

The chain links TRBV10-3 to TRBJ2-7; 11 positions agree with TRBD1. V lost 1 base and J lost 2; bases outside the gene matches: 7. This CDR3 has 17 residues. Germline CDR1 and CDR2: ENHRY and SYGVKD. The CDR3 reads CAISELLDRGLTYEQYF. CDR3 DNA: TGTGCCATCAGTGAGTTACTGGACAGGGGGCTGACCTACGAGCAGTACTTC.

The chain employs TRBV23-1 and TRBJ2-5; 7 nucleotides line up with TRBD1. TRBV23-1 is an open reading frame whose function is uncertain. With V trimmed by 2 bases and J by 4 bases, 1 base remained unmatched. CDR3 length: 13 residues. The chain's CDR3 is CASSQQGVETQYF. In DNA form, the CDR3 reads TGCGCCAGCAGTCAACAGGGGGTAGAGACCCAGTACTTC.

This clone has just one count. The junction does not match germline at one end; this may be a read error. This chain uses TRBV30 with TRBJ2-2; possibly TRBD2 for D (6 bases). This CDR3 comprises 11 residues. In germline, CDR1 is GTSNPN, CDR2 SVGIG (reference sequence). CDR3 DNA sequence: TGTGCCTTAGAACGGTCCGGGGAGGTGTTTTTT. This encodes CALERSGEVFF.

The J gene is TRBJ2-1, the V gene TRBV19; 13 positions agree with TRBD2. Germline V gene lookup returns CDR1 LNHDA and CDR2 SQIVND (reference sequence). V trimming: 6 bases; J trimming: 5 bases; junction bases outside the gene matches: 4. The CDR3 is 15 amino acids. CDR3: CASSPTSGGDNEQFF. Written as DNA, the CDR3 is TGTGCCAGTAGCCCCACTAGCGGGGGGGACAATGAGCAGTTCTTC.

This clone was counted between two and nine times. V and J are TRBV15 and TRBJ1-3, with D tentatively TRBD1 (5 bases). Trimming shortened V by 0 bases and J by 4 bases, and 13 bases separated the two germline ends. The CDR3 runs to 16 residues. Per the germline V gene, CDR1 is LNHNV and CDR2 is YYDKDF (reference sequence). For the CDR3, the DNA is TGTGCCACCAGCAGAGACAGGGCGGTGAGGGGAAACACCATATATTTT. It codes for CATSRDRAVRGNTIYF.

V is TRBV30 and J is TRBJ1-1; a weak D match, TRBD1 (5 bases). The CDR3 runs to 13 residues. The V gene lost 3 bases and the J gene lost 6 bases, with 14 bases spanning the gap. Germline V lookup: CDR1 GTSNPN, CDR2 SVGIG (reference sequence). CDR3 amino acids: CAWSRGPGAEAFF. CDR3 DNA: TGTGCCTGGAGCCGCGGACCGGGGGCTGAAGCTTTCTTT.

As concerns this clone: It is unclear where the CDR3 begins or ends on the DNA, so no DNA is shown, and the CDR3 is as TCRdb lists it. The chain is built from TRBV6-5 and TRBJ2-7; the table calls TRBD1, which could not be checked here. The CDR3 spans 16 residues, counting both ends. CDR1 MNHEY and CDR2 SVGAGI come from the germline V gene. The CDR3 reads CASSYSLDKNSYEQYF.